Shown below are 24 T cell receptor beta chains from a single sample sequenced in a study of immune cell composition in non-small cell lung cancer. The normal lung sample lay at least 3 cm, and maximally far, from the tumour. The protocol was immunoSEQ multiplex PCR, while the TCRdb copy is restricted to in-frame clones and leaves out a portion. In the table there are about 3,600 clones, roughly four fifths of which are singletons. The specimen was non-adjacent lung tissue. These receptor sequences come from a human donor with non-small cell lung cancer.

A few counts support this clone. The gene calls are TRBV21-1 and TRBJ1-2; TRBD1, the D gene given by the table, was not confirmed from the DNA. TRBV21-1 is shown as a pseudogene. This CDR3 spans 18 amino acids. In DNA, the CDR3 is TGTGCCAGCAGCCCACCGCGGGGAAAGGGGGCCGGCCATTATGGCTACACCTTC. Protein: CASSPPRGKGAGHYGYTF.

This chain links TRBV29-1 with TRBJ2-7, with TRBD1 matching over 9 bases. V shed 3 bases, J shed 6 bases, and the junction held 6 bases outside the gene matches. CDR3 size: 13 residues. In germline, CDR1 is SQVTM, CDR2 ANQGSEA. The CDR3 spells CSVEGQGRGEQYF. DNA for the CDR3: TGCAGCGTTGAGGGACAGGGAAGAGGCGAGCAGTACTTC.

The J gene is TRBJ2-7, the V gene TRBV15; 8 nucleotides line up with TRBD1. Looked up from germline, CDR1 is LNHNV and CDR2 is YYDKDF (reference sequence). The CDR3 contains 15 residues. Trimming at V came to 8 bases and at J to 6 bases, leaving 15 bases not matched to a gene. The CDR3 sequence is CATGVGQGVIIEQYF. The CDR3 DNA reads as TGTGCCACCGGGGTCGGACAGGGAGTAATTATCGAGCAGTACTTC.

The genes are TRBV10-3 and TRBJ2-1; D may be TRBD1 (6 bases). From germline, CDR1 is ENHRY and CDR2 SYGVKD. The CDR3 spans 15 residues. Trimming cost V 2 bases and J 7 bases, with 15 bases left between them. CDR3 nucleotide sequence: TGTGCCATCAGTGAGCGAGCAGGGGTAGATAATGAGCAGTTCTTC. The encoded protein is CAISERAGVDNEQFF.

The chain employs TRBV7-2 and TRBJ1-1; a possible D gene is TRBD1 (6 bases). V was trimmed by 4 bases and J by 5 bases, leaving 14 bases between them. The CDR3 spans 14 residues. CDR1 and CDR2 (germline): SGHTA, FQGNSA. The CDR3 DNA sequence: TGTGCCAGCAGCTGGGGACACCAGGGGACTGAAGCTTTCTTT. It encodes CASSWGHQGTEAFF.

CDR3 DNA: TGTGCCAGCAGCTTAGTAGAAAATAGCAATCAGCCCCAGCATTTT. Protein sequence: CASSLVENSNQPQHF. The chain has TRBV7-2 and TRBJ1-5; D gene ambiguous. V was shortened by 1 base and J by 0 bases, with 7 bases between the two germline ends. This CDR3 is 15 amino acids long. Germline V gene sequence: CDR1 SGHTA, CDR2 FQGNSA.

This chain uses TRBV12-5 with TRBJ1-1; D not certain. The V end lost 4 bases, the J end lost 1 base, and 7 bases lay between the germline ends. The germline gives CDR1 LGHNT, CDR2 FRNRAP. This CDR3 comprises 13 residues. CDR3 amino acids: CASGYRTNTEAFF. CDR3 coding DNA: TGTGCTAGTGGTTATAGAACGAACACTGAAGCTTTCTTT.

This clone is a singleton in its sample. The chain couples TRBV5-8 to TRBJ1-5; 9 nucleotides align to TRBD1. This CDR3 contains 16 residues. With V trimmed by 4 bases and J by 2 bases, 7 bases remained unmatched. Germline CDR1 and CDR2: SGHTS and YDEGEE. For the CDR3, the DNA is TGTGCCAGCAGCCGGCTTGGGGACAGGGGCAATCAGCCCCAGCATTTT. Its translation: CASSRLGDRGNQPQHF.

The V and J genes are TRBV23-1 and TRBJ2-3, with a tentative D call TRBD2 (5 bases). TRBV23-1 is filed as an ORF, its function uncertain. V was trimmed by 0 bases and J by 3 bases, leaving 13 bases between them. The CDR3 sequence is 16 residues long. The CDR3 loop is CASSQSRRAGTDTQYF. The CDR3 DNA follows: TGCGCCAGCAGTCAATCGAGGCGGGCCGGTACAGATACGCAGTATTTT.

The sample holds a few counts of this clone. The genes are TRBV7-3 and TRBJ1-2, with D perhaps matching TRBD1 (6 bases). Germline values: CDR1 SGHTA, CDR2 FQGTGA. The CDR3 consists of 15 residues. V lost 2 bases and J 2 bases, leaving 12 bases between the germline ends. CDR3 loop: CASSLDGGVNYGYTF. CDR3 nucleotide sequence: TGTGCCAGCAGCTTAGATGGGGGCGTAAACTATGGCTACACCTTC.

This clone was counted a few times. The chain is built from TRBV19 and TRBJ1-2; maybe TRBD1 (5 bases). The CDR3 is made up of 14 amino acids. V was pared by 3 bases and J by 8 bases, with 16 bases between. Germline loops: CDR1 LNHDA, CDR2 SQIVND (reference sequence). The CDR3 DNA reads TGTGCCAGTAGTATGCGGGACCTCTTGGGAGGCTACACCTTC. Amino acid sequence: CASSMRDLLGGYTF.

The J gene is TRBJ1-3, the V gene TRBV6-6; D is unclear. Per the germline V gene, CDR1 is MNHNY and CDR2 is SVGAGI (reference sequence). V was cut by 10 bases and J by 4 bases, with 8 bases left in between. The CDR3 contains 11 residues. CDR3 sequence (DNA): TGTGCCACCACCGGGGGAAACACCATATATTTT. It encodes CATTGGNTIYF.

The chain is built from TRBV9 and TRBJ2-7; 14 bases are shared with TRBD2. The V gene's germline CDR1 is SGDLS and CDR2 YYNGEE. Germline trimming cut 0 bases from V and 5 bases from J; bases unmatched to any gene: 1. The CDR3 spans 15 residues. The DNA of the CDR3 is TGTGCCAGCAGCGTAGGGGGACTAGCGGGAGACGAGCAGTACTTC. Translation gives CASSVGGLAGDEQYF.

The genes are TRBV2 and TRBJ1-5; D call uncertain. Between the trimmed V and J ends, which lost 4 bases and 0 bases, there was a span of 4 bases. CDR1 is SNHLY, CDR2 FYNNEI, per germline. This CDR3 comprises 13 residues. CDR3 sequence: CASSVSSNQPQHF. CDR3 coding DNA: TGTGCCAGCAGTGTGAGTAGCAATCAGCCCCAGCATTTT.

This chain uses TRBV7-9 with TRBJ1-1, with TRBD1 identical over 7 bases. The V gene's germline CDR1 is SEHNR and CDR2 FQNEAQ (reference sequence). This CDR3 region has 15 residues. V lost 5 bases and J lost 1; bases outside the gene matches: 7. CDR3 DNA sequence: TGTGCCAGCAGCCCACGGACAGGACGGAACACTGAAGCTTTCTTT. It translates to CASSPRTGRNTEAFF.

The V call is TRBV7-9, the J call TRBJ2-7; D call uncertain. V was cut by 9 bases and J by 5 bases, with 14 bases left in between. CDR3 length: 12 residues. Germline V gene sequence: CDR1 SEHNR, CDR2 FQNEAQ (reference sequence). Here the CDR3 reads CASFSGPHEQYF. The CDR3 DNA is TGTGCCAGTTTTTCCGGTCCCCACGAGCAGTACTTC.

This clone has just a few counts. The J gene is TRBJ2-7, the V gene TRBV4-1, with 7 bases that match TRBD1. Trimming removed 5 bases from V and 3 bases from J; junction bases left unmatched: 13. The germline gives CDR1 MGHRA, CDR2 YSYEKL. This CDR3 has 16 residues. Written as DNA, the CDR3 is TGCGCCAGCAGCTCAACCTCGCCGGGACAGCTCTACGAGCAGTACTTC. It codes for CASSSTSPGQLYEQYF.

V is TRBV7-2 and J is TRBJ1-3, with no clear D. CDR1 and CDR2 from the germline V gene are SGHTA and FQGNSA. Between the trimmed V and J ends, which lost 5 bases and 0 bases, there was a span of 8 bases. CDR3 length: 14 amino acids. The CDR3 here is CASSLPPSGNTIYF. Written as DNA, the CDR3 is TGTGCCAGCAGCCTCCCCCCCTCTGGAAACACCATATATTTT.

The J gene is TRBJ2-2, the V gene TRBV18; TRBD2 might be the D (6 bases). The CDR3 is 13 residues long. The germline V gene has CDR1 KGHSH and CDR2 LQKENI. V gave up 6 bases and J gave up 6 bases, with 11 bases separating them. In DNA form, the CDR3 reads TGTGCCAGCTCGTCCGGAGGGGCCGGGGAGCTGTTTTTT. As protein: CASSSGGAGELFF.

The rearrangement links TRBV4-1 to TRBJ1-1; TRBD1 is a possible D gene (6 bases). This CDR3 has 13 amino acids. The V end was cut by 3 bases, the J end by 5 bases, with 10 bases between. Germline lookup yields CDR1 MGHRA and CDR2 YSYEKL. Here the CDR3 DNA reads TGCGCCAGCAGCCAGGACAGAATGACTGAAGCTTTCTTT. This encodes CASSQDRMTEAFF.

This clone was seen a handful of times. This sequence joins TRBV27 and TRBJ2-7; no clear D gene. The germline gives CDR1 MNHEY, CDR2 SMNVEV (reference sequence). The CDR3 loop spans 16 amino acids. V was pared by 0 bases and J by 4 bases, with 16 bases between. The CDR3: CASSLSVRSTQYEQYF. For the CDR3, the DNA is TGTGCCAGCAGTTTATCAGTCCGGAGCACCCAATACGAGCAGTACTTC.

The J gene is TRBJ1-1, the V gene TRBV10-3, with TRBD1 identical over 7 bases. Germline V CDR1 and CDR2: ENHRY, SYGVKD. V lost 3 bases to trimming and J lost 4 bases; unmatched junction nucleotides: 2. The CDR3 has 13 residues. Written as DNA, the CDR3 is TGTGCCATCAGTGAACAGGGGTCCACTGAAGCTTTCTTT. This gives the protein CAISEQGSTEAFF.

This chain connects TRBV5-8 to TRBJ2-3; TRBD2 aligns across 7 bases. Germline lookup yields CDR1 SGHTS and CDR2 YDEGEE. The V segment lost 4 bases and the J segment 1 base; nucleotides outside the gene matches: 9. The length of the CDR3 is 16 residues. The CDR3 coding sequence is TGTGCCAGCAGCGATCCTCGGGGGGAGGGCACAGATACGCAGTATTTT. This codes for CASSDPRGEGTDTQYF.

The rearrangement joins TRBV7-8 to TRBJ2-2, with 11 bases matching TRBD2. V dropped 4 bases and J dropped 7; count of bases not matched to a gene: 8. CDR3 size: 16 residues. The V gene's germline CDR1 is SGHVS and CDR2 FQNEAQ. CDR3 region: CASSSGRLAGGGELFF. DNA of the CDR3: TGTGCCAGCAGCTCCGGTCGTCTAGCGGGAGGCGGGGAGCTGTTTTTT.